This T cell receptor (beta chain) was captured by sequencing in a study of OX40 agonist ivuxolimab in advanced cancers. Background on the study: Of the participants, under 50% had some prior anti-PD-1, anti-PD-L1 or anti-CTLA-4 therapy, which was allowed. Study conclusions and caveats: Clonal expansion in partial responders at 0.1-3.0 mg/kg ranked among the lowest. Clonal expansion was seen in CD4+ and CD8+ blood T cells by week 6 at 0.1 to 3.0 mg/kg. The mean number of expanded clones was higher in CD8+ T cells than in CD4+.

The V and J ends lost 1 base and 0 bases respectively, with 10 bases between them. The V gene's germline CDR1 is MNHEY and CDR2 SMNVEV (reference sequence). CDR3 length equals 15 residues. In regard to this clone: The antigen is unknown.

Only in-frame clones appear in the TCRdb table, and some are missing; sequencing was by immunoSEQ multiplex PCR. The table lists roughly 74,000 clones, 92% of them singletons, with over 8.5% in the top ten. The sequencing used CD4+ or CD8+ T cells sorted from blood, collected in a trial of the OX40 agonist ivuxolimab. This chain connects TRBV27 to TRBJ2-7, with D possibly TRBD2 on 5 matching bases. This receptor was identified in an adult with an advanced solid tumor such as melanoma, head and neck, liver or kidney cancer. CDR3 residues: CASSLYRESSYEQYF. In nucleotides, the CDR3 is TGTGCCAGCAGTTTATATAGGGAGAGCTCCTACGAGCAGTACTTC.